The 24 T cell receptor beta chains given below trace back to one sample, sequenced in a study of blood T cell repertoires in COVID-19 (dated by TCRdb to the early 2020s). The method was the immunoSEQ multiplex PCR assay. TCRdb's version of the immuneACCESS table is confined to in-frame rearrangements and falls short of the full clone set. An unresolved V gene accounts for under half of the shortfall where checked; the remainder is of unknown origin. A total of approximately 180,000 clones appear in this sample, around 82% of them only once. The ten most abundant clones make up around 9.8% of the sample. What was sequenced was peripheral blood. These receptors were obtained from an elderly woman with acute or convalescent COVID-19.

This clone was recorded at least ten times. The chain combines TRBV4-1 with TRBJ1-5; 8 bases fit TRBD1. In germline, CDR1 is MGHRA, CDR2 YSYEKL. The CDR3 length is 16 residues. After removal of 3 bases from V and 7 bases from J, the junction contained 11 bases not matched to a gene. In DNA form, the CDR3 reads TGCGCCAGCAGCCAGGGCCAGGGGGCGGTAAGGCAGCCCCAGCATTTT. Encoded protein: CASSQGQGAVRQPQHF.

This sequence joins TRBV24-1 and TRBJ1-2, with 9 bases that match TRBD1. The CDR3 is 16 residues long. CDR1 is KGHDR and CDR2 is SFDVKD in the germline V gene. V trimming: 4 bases; J trimming: 1 base; junction bases outside the gene matches: 6. CDR3 bases: TGTGCCACCAGTGACGACAGGGGGGCCTTTAACTATGGCTACACCTTC. This sequence encodes CATSDDRGAFNYGYTF.

This clone was seen only once. The V gene is TRBV2, the J gene TRBJ2-3, with 10 bases identical to TRBD1. The CDR3 length is 16 residues. The germline V gene has CDR1 SNHLY and CDR2 FYNNEI. V lost 4 bases to trimming and J lost 3 bases; unmatched junction nucleotides: 7. The CDR3 coding sequence is TGTGCCAGCAGTGCCAGGACAGGGGGACGGACAGATACGCAGTATTTT. Encoded protein: CASSARTGGRTDTQYF.

This chain connects TRBV2 to TRBJ1-6; D ambiguous. CDR1 SNHLY and CDR2 FYNNEI come from the germline V gene. Deletions cut 1 base from V and 9 bases from J, with 7 bases between. This CDR3 is 13 amino acids long. The CDR3 nucleotides are TGTGCCAGCAGTGAAGACATGGTTTCACCCCTCCACTTT. This translates into CASSEDMVSPLHF.

This chain links TRBV7-9 with TRBJ2-1; the match to TRBD2 covers 11 bases. This CDR3 has 17 residues. Unmatched junction bases numbered 14, after V lost 4 bases and J lost 9 bases. Germline CDR1 SEHNR, CDR2 FQNEAQ (reference sequence). The CDR3 reads CASSSPLAGGPPGEQFF. The CDR3 nucleotides read TGTGCCAGCAGCTCCCCCCTAGCGGGAGGTCCCCCTGGTGAGCAGTTCTTC.

The genes are TRBV5-1 and TRBJ2-7; 11 bases are shared with TRBD2. The CDR3 is 14 residues long. From germline, CDR1 is SGHRS and CDR2 YFSETQ. V was clipped by 4 bases and J by 5 bases; unmatched bases: 5. The CDR3 loop is CASSLSGRADEQYF. The CDR3 DNA reads as TGCGCCAGCAGCCTTAGCGGGAGGGCCGACGAGCAGTACTTC. Filled out from reference TRBV5-1 and TRBJ2-7, the complete variable domain reads KAGVTQTPRYLIKTRGQQVTLSCSPISGHRSVSWYQQTPGQGLQFLFEYFSETQRNKGNFPGRFSGRQFSNSRSEMNVSTLELGDSALYLCASSLSGRADEQYFGPGTRLTVT.

The J gene is TRBJ1-1, the V gene TRBV5-1, with D possibly being TRBD1 (5 bases). Germline V CDR1 and CDR2: SGHRS, YFSETQ. The CDR3 totals 13 residues. Trimming shortened V by 4 bases and J by 8 bases, and 15 bases separated the two germline ends. The CDR3 DNA sequence: TGCGCCAGCAGCCGCGGGACGGCACACGAAGCTTTCTTT. This gives the protein CASSRGTAHEAFF.

The rearrangement uses TRBV7-9 and TRBJ1-2; a possible D gene is TRBD1 (5 bases). There are 14 residues in the CDR3. Germline-derived CDR1 and CDR2 are SEHNR and FQNEAQ (reference sequence). V was shortened by 1 base and J by 8 bases, with 14 bases between the two germline ends. This chain's CDR3 is CASSLEGRGGGYTF. The CDR3 region has the DNA TGTGCCAGCAGCTTAGAGGGAAGGGGAGGAGGCTACACCTTC. Full variable domain (missing parts from reference TRBV7-9 and TRBJ1-2): DTGVSQNPRHKITKRGQNVTFRCDPISEHNRLYWYRQTLGQGPEFLTYFQNEAQLEKSRLLSDRFSAERPKGSFSTLEIQRTEQGDSAMYLCASSLEGRGGGYTFGSGTRLTVV.

V gene TRBV27 combines with J gene TRBJ1-5, with a weak D call TRBD1 (5 bases). V was pared by 5 bases and J by 2 bases, with 13 bases between. The CDR3 runs to 15 residues. Germline CDR1 MNHEY, CDR2 SMNVEV (reference sequence). CDR3 loop: CASSRGGSGNQPQHF. The DNA for the CDR3 is TGTGCCAGCAGTCGGGGGGGTAGCGGCAATCAGCCCCAGCATTTT.

This chain connects TRBV11-3 to TRBJ2-7; 11 bases match TRBD1. The germline CDR1 and CDR2 sequences are SGHNT and YENEEA. V gave up 8 bases and J gave up 6 bases; unmatched junction bases: 9. The CDR3 totals 14 residues. CDR3 sequence: CASGLGQGAAEQYF. The CDR3, as DNA: TGTGCCAGCGGCCTAGGACAGGGGGCTGCCGAGCAGTACTTC.

The chain is built from TRBV27 and TRBJ2-7; the match to TRBD1 covers 8 bases. There are 14 residues in the CDR3. V shed 5 bases, J shed 6 bases, and the junction held 9 bases outside the gene matches. The germline V gene has CDR1 MNHEY and CDR2 SMNVEV (reference sequence). CDR3 protein: CASSGTGGRSEQYF. The CDR3 DNA is TGTGCCAGCAGTGGGACAGGAGGGAGGTCCGAGCAGTACTTC.

The CDR3 nucleotides read TGTGCCAGCTTGGGACAGGGGAGCGCCGGGGAGCTGTTTTTT. Translated: CASLGQGSAGELFF. The chain is built from TRBV2 and TRBJ2-2; TRBD1 aligns across 10 bases. V shed 8 bases and J 6 bases; nucleotides not matched to a gene: 6. The germline CDR1 and CDR2 sequences are SNHLY and FYNNEI. CDR3 length: 14 residues.

This clone was detected only a few times. The chain is built from TRBV14 and TRBJ2-7, with D perhaps matching TRBD1 (5 bases). V was shortened by 3 bases and J by 2 bases, with 14 bases between the two germline ends. The germline CDR1 and CDR2 sequences are SGHDN and FVKESK. The CDR3 loop spans 15 amino acids. CDR3: CASSQALSTAYEQYF. CDR3 bases: TGTGCCAGCAGCCAGGCCTTGTCGACAGCCTACGAGCAGTACTTC.

V is TRBV11-2 and J is TRBJ2-7; 9 bases agree with TRBD1. Germline CDR1 SGHAT, CDR2 FQNNGV. The CDR3 is 15 amino acids. Germline trimming cut 3 bases from V and 3 bases from J; bases unmatched to any gene: 6. CDR3 residues: CASSFGTGTIYEQYF. CDR3 sequence (DNA): TGTGCCAGCAGCTTTGGGACAGGGACAATCTACGAGCAGTACTTC.

This clone has only one observation. The gene calls are TRBV9 and TRBJ2-3; 8 bases agree with TRBD2. The V and J ends lost 4 bases and 2 bases, in that order; junction bases with no gene match: 9. Germline CDR1 and CDR2: SGDLS and YYNGEE. The CDR3 has 16 amino acids. In DNA form, the CDR3 reads TGTGCCAGCAGCTCTGCCGCGGGAGGCCTCACAGATACGCAGTATTTT. It encodes CASSSAAGGLTDTQYF.

The chain is built from TRBV19 and TRBJ1-3; tentative D call: TRBD1 (5 bases). V shed 5 bases and J shed 0 bases, with 11 bases lying between them. This CDR3 is 15 amino acids long. The germline CDR1 and CDR2 sequences are LNHDA and SQIVND (reference sequence). CDR3 sequence (DNA): TGTGCCAGTAGTCCGCCGACAGCCTCTGGAAACACCATATATTTT. As protein: CASSPPTASGNTIYF.

The chain employs TRBV19 and TRBJ1-5; 9 bases agree with TRBD1. Trimming cost V 3 bases and J 4 bases; bases outside gene matches: 7. This CDR3 comprises 16 residues. Germline V gives CDR1 LNHDA, CDR2 SQIVND (reference sequence). The CDR3 DNA reads TGTGCCAGTAGTATCCGGGACAGGGTAGAGAATCAGCCCCAGCATTTT. As protein: CASSIRDRVENQPQHF.

The rearrangement links TRBV19 to TRBJ2-7, with 7 bases identical to TRBD2. Germline V gene sequence: CDR1 LNHDA, CDR2 SQIVND (reference sequence). J lost 0 bases, V lost 5 bases, and 4 bases had no gene match. The CDR3 runs 14 residues. The CDR3: CASSLRESSYEQYF. Here the CDR3 DNA reads TGTGCCAGTAGTTTGCGGGAGAGCTCCTACGAGCAGTACTTC.

The chain uses TRBV19 and TRBJ2-7; 8 bases map to TRBD1. The CDR3 contains 18 residues. Germline CDR1 is LNHDA and CDR2 is SQIVND (reference sequence). V shed 3 bases, J shed 3 bases, and the junction held 16 bases outside the gene matches. CDR3 in amino acids: CASSIETAGGRLDYEQYF. For the CDR3, the DNA is TGTGCCAGTAGTATTGAGACGGCAGGGGGCCGATTGGACTACGAGCAGTACTTC.

V gene TRBV5-1 combines with J gene TRBJ2-7; perhaps TRBD1 as D (5 bases). Looked up from germline, CDR1 is SGHRS and CDR2 is YFSETQ. The CDR3 runs to 15 residues. Trimming shortened V by 0 bases and J by 5 bases, and 15 bases separated the two germline ends. CDR3 sequence: CASSLAIPGQDEQYF. Here the CDR3 DNA reads TGCGCCAGCAGCTTGGCCATCCCCGGACAAGACGAGCAGTACTTC.

Note on this clone: Other DNA sequences in the same sample also yield this CDR3. CDR3 sequence (DNA): TGTGCCAGTAGGACTAGCGGGCCCAGCTACAATGAGCAGTTCTTC. This gives the protein CASRTSGPSYNEQFF. V is TRBV19 and J is TRBJ2-1; 10 bases fit TRBD2. The junction had 5 bases not matched to a gene; V was cut back by 6 bases and J by 3 bases. Germline V lookup: CDR1 LNHDA, CDR2 SQIVND (reference sequence). CDR3 length: 15 amino acids.

The chain is built from TRBV30 and TRBJ1-1, with no clear D. CDR1 and CDR2 from the germline V gene are GTSNPN and SVGIG (reference sequence). Trimming took 0 bases from V and 4 from J, leaving 12 bases between them. This CDR3 is built from 14 residues. Written as DNA, the CDR3 is TGTGCCTGGAGTGTACTTTACAGTACCACTGAAGCTTTCTTT. This gives the protein CAWSVLYSTTEAFF.

The genes are TRBV10-3 and TRBJ2-5; 8 bases agree with TRBD2. With V trimmed by 3 bases and J by 5 bases, 14 bases remained unmatched. The length of the CDR3 is 17 residues. Per germline, CDR1 ENHRY and CDR2 SYGVKD. For the CDR3, the DNA is TGTGCCATCAGTGATGGTAGTCGAAGCGGGAGACGGGAGACCCAGTACTTC. It specifies CAISDGSRSGRRETQYF.

The chain has TRBV5-1 and TRBJ2-7; TRBD2 might be the D (5 bases). CDR3 length equals 16 residues. V gave up 5 bases and J gave up 6 bases, with 24 bases separating them. The germline gives CDR1 SGHRS, CDR2 YFSETQ. The DNA of the CDR3 is TGCGCCAGCAGTCCGGGAACCGGACGCCCCTGGACCGAGCAGTACTTC. Translated: CASSPGTGRPWTEQYF.